Listed here are 21 T cell receptor beta chains from one sample, sequenced in a study of CD8 T cells in Susac syndrome. The RNA, about 0.5 to 1 ug, was put through reverse transcription using random hexamers. TCRdb fed the immunoSEQ multiplex PCR reads into MiXCR, producing one record per CDR3 protein. The table has fewer than 80,000 distinct CDR3 sequences, 94% seen once. The sample comprised CD8+ T cells from PBMCs. Every receptor here comes from a human donor with Susac syndrome.

This chain uses TRBV27 with TRBJ1-2; TRBD1 agrees at 7 bases. Germline V gene lookup returns CDR1 MNHEY and CDR2 SMNVEV (reference sequence). The CDR3 is 15 residues long. Trimming took 0 bases from V and 2 from J; bases not matched to a gene: 3. The CDR3 DNA reads as TGTGCCAGCAGTTTATCGGCAGGGGGGAACTATGGCTACACCTTC. Protein product: CASSLSAGGNYGYTF.

V usage is TRBV6-2 or TRBV6-3 and J usage is TRBJ1-5, with D hard to call. The CDR3 consists of 13 residues. The germline V gene encodes CDR1 MNHEY and CDR2 SVGEGT. V lost 8 bases, J lost 6 bases, and 14 bases lay in between. The CDR3 region has the DNA TGTGCCAGCTCTGACGGGGTGGGTCAGCCCCAGCATTTT. This translates into CASSDGVGQPQHF.

This clonotype was counted a single time. J is TRBJ1-2 and V is TRBV4-1; 11 nucleotides line up with TRBD1. This CDR3 has 12 amino acids. With 4 bases clipped from V and 8 bases from J, the junction kept 0 bases outside the gene matches. Germline CDR1 MGHRA, CDR2 YSYEKL. CDR3 sequence reads: CASSRTGGGYTF. The CDR3 nucleotides are TGCGCCAGCAGCCGGACAGGGGGCGGCTACACCTTC.

The gene calls are TRBV9 and TRBJ1-6, with D possibly TRBD1 on 6 matching bases. This CDR3 is built from 17 residues. Germline lookup yields CDR1 SGDLS and CDR2 YYNGEE. V was clipped by 0 bases and J by 0 bases, with 10 bases between them. CDR3 coding DNA: TGTGCCAGCAGCGTAGAGGGGGGAAGCTCCTATAATTCACCCCTCCACTTT. Its protein is CASSVEGGSSYNSPLHF. The full variable domain, completed using reference TRBV9 and TRBJ1-6, is DSGVTQTPKHLITATGQRVTLRCSPRSGDLSVYWYQQSLDQGLQFLIQYYNGEERAKGNILERFSAQQFPDLHSELNLSSLELGDSALYFCASSVEGGSSYNSPLHFGNGTRLTVT.

The chain joins TRBV11-2 to TRBJ1-6, with 7 bases aligning to TRBD1. The ends lost 5 bases at V and 1 base at J; junction bases unmatched: 8. This CDR3 contains 17 residues. Germline CDR1 SGHAT, CDR2 FQNNGV. CDR3 sequence (DNA): TGTGCCAGCAGCACGACAGGGAGTGAATCCTATAATTCACCCCTCCACTTT. Translated, it gives CASSTTGSESYNSPLHF.

This chain links TRBV14 with TRBJ2-7; D is uncertain. CDR3 length: 12 amino acids. The V gene's germline CDR1 is SGHDN and CDR2 FVKESK. The V gene lost 3 bases and the J gene lost 2 bases, with 5 bases spanning the gap. Here the CDR3 DNA reads TGTGCCAGCAGCCAGGTTACCTACGAGCAGTACTTC. It specifies CASSQVTYEQYF.

CDR3 coding DNA: TGTGCCAGCAGCAGCGGGGGAATAGATACGCAGTATTTT. Its protein is CASSSGGIDTQYF. The gene calls are TRBV7-9 and TRBJ2-3, with 8 bases fitting TRBD2. The CDR3 loop spans 13 amino acids. V lost 5 bases, J lost 5 bases, and 3 bases stayed unmatched. The germline CDR1 and CDR2 sequences are SEHNR and FQNEAQ (reference sequence).

The chain couples TRBV13 to TRBJ2-7; 8 nucleotides line up with TRBD1. CDR3 size: 15 residues. Germline assignment: CDR1 PRHDT and CDR2 FYEKMQ (reference sequence). With V trimmed by 10 bases and J by 4 bases, 15 bases remained unmatched. The CDR3 reads CATAAARQGRYEQYF. The CDR3 bases are TGTGCCACGGCGGCGGCACGACAGGGGCGGTACGAGCAGTACTTC.

The chain carries TRBV9 and TRBJ1-3; D not resolved. Germline V CDR1 and CDR2: SGDLS, YYNGEE. CDR3 length: 13 amino acids. V lost 5 bases and J lost 1, with 7 bases in between. The CDR3 spells CASSGYSGNTIYF. The CDR3 DNA is TGTGCCAGCAGTGGTTATTCTGGAAACACCATATATTTT. Using reference TRBV9 and TRBJ1-3 for the parts outside the CDR3, the full variable domain is DSGVTQTPKHLITATGQRVTLRCSPRSGDLSVYWYQQSLDQGLQFLIQYYNGEERAKGNILERFSAQQFPDLHSELNLSSLELGDSALYFCASSGYSGNTIYFGEGSWLTVV.

The chain employs TRBV12-3 or TRBV12-4 and TRBJ1-2; D is unresolved. V lost 1 base and J lost 8, with 5 bases in between. The CDR3 covers 11 residues. The CDR3 DNA reads as TGTGCCAGCAGTTTAGGACTGGGCTACACCTTC. Protein product: CASSLGLGYTF.

The chain is built from TRBV27 and TRBJ2-7; D is unclear. Germline V lookup: CDR1 MNHEY, CDR2 SMNVEV (reference sequence). The CDR3 totals 13 residues. The V end lost 3 bases, the J end lost 0 bases, and 6 bases lay between the germline ends. The CDR3 reads CASSFGFSYEQYF. The DNA of the CDR3 is TGTGCCAGCAGTTTCGGGTTCTCCTACGAGCAGTACTTC.

A single count supports this clonotype. The chain joins TRBV20-1 to TRBJ2-2; D call uncertain. Trimming left V 0 bases short and J 0 bases short, with 2 bases between. The CDR3 sequence is 13 residues long. In germline, CDR1 is DFQATT, CDR2 SNEGSKA (reference sequence). The CDR3, as DNA: TGCAGTGCTAGAGACCCGAACACCGGGGAGCTGTTTTTT. Amino acids: CSARDPNTGELFF.

This CDR3 reads CASSGPETQYF. In DNA form, the CDR3 reads TGTGCCAGTAGCGGCCCGGAGACCCAGTACTTC. The chain links TRBV4-2 to TRBJ2-5; tentative D call: TRBD2 (6 bases). The CDR3 contains 11 residues. Trimming cost V 9 bases and J 5 bases, with 10 bases left between them. Germline-derived CDR1 and CDR2 are LGHNA and YNFKEQ.

In this sample, this clonotype turned up a few times. The chain recombines TRBV7-2 with TRBJ2-7; D unclear. The CDR3 is 12 amino acids. Trimming removed 3 bases from V and 1 base from J, with 4 bases in between. Per the germline V gene, CDR1 is SGHTA and CDR2 is FQGNSA. DNA for the CDR3: TGTGCCAGCAGCTTCCCTTCCTACGAGCAGTACTTC. It is translated as CASSFPSYEQYF.

CDR3 DNA sequence: TGTGCCAGCGGTTCAAACCCCTACGAGCAGTACTTC. It yields the protein CASGSNPYEQYF. The chain is built from TRBV27 and TRBJ2-7; no reliable D call. Germline V lookup: CDR1 MNHEY, CDR2 SMNVEV (reference sequence). V gave up 8 bases and J gave up 2 bases, with 10 bases separating them. This CDR3 has 12 residues.

This chain uses TRBV9 with TRBJ1-2; possibly TRBD1 for D (6 bases). The CDR3 extends over 12 amino acids. The germline V and J ends were trimmed by 5 bases and 2 bases, with 7 bases remaining between them. CDR1 and CDR2 (germline): SGDLS, YYNGEE. CDR3 in amino acids: CASRQGNYGYTF. CDR3 sequence (DNA): TGTGCCAGCAGGCAGGGGAACTATGGCTACACCTTC.

The J gene is TRBJ2-7, the V gene TRBV20-1; tentatively, D is TRBD1 or TRBD2 (6 bases each). Trimming cost V 5 bases and J 6 bases, with 14 bases left between them. Germline CDR1 and CDR2: DFQATT and SNEGSKA (reference sequence). This CDR3 spans 12 amino acids. CDR3: CSAEGRGPEQYF. CDR3 DNA sequence: TGCAGTGCTGAGGGACGGGGGCCCGAGCAGTACTTC.

This clonotype was seen a few times. The chain carries TRBV4-3 and TRBJ2-5, with 12 positions matching TRBD2. The CDR3 has 18 residues. The V gene end was trimmed by 0 bases and the J gene end by 2 bases; junction bases not matched to a gene: 7. Germline assignment: CDR1 LGHNA and CDR2 YSLEER. Here the CDR3 DNA reads TGCGCCAGCAGCCAAGATCCACTAGCGGGGGGCGGGCAAGAGACCCAGTACTTC. Its protein is CASSQDPLAGGGQETQYF.

This clonotype was picked up a small number of times. The chain has TRBV27 and TRBJ2-3; D gene unclear. The V gene lost 7 bases and the J gene lost 2 bases, with 16 bases spanning the gap. The CDR3 extends over 15 amino acids. The germline CDR1 and CDR2 sequences are MNHEY and SMNVEV (reference sequence). The CDR3 is CASNTGSANTDTQYF. The CDR3 bases are TGTGCCAGCAACACGGGCAGCGCCAACACAGATACGCAGTATTTT.

V usage is TRBV5-1 and J usage is TRBJ1-1, with D maybe TRBD1 (5 bases). This CDR3 comprises 16 residues. Trimming stripped 1 base from V and 3 bases from J, with 16 bases between. CDR1 is SGHRS, CDR2 YFSETQ, per germline. The CDR3 protein is CASSLPGQGRDTEAFF. The CDR3 DNA reads as TGCGCCAGCAGCTTGCCTGGGCAGGGACGCGACACTGAAGCTTTCTTT.

The chain combines TRBV27 with TRBJ2-5; 11 bases map to TRBD2. J gave up 5 bases and V 5 bases, and 7 bases lay outside the gene matches. Germline-derived CDR1 and CDR2 are MNHEY and SMNVEV (reference sequence). This CDR3 region has 15 residues. The CDR3 reads CASSQGLAAVETQYF. The CDR3 DNA is TGTGCCAGCAGTCAGGGACTAGCGGCTGTGGAGACCCAGTACTTC.